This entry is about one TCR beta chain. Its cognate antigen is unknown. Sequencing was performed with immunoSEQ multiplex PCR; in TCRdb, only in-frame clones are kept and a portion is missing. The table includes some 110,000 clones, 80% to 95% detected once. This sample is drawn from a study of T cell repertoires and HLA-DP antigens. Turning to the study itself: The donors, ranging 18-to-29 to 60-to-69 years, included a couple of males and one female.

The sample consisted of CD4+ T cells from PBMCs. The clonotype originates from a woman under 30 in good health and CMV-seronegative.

The CDR3 DNA follows: TGCGCCAGCAGCCTTCAAGCGGGACTAACCTACAATGAGCAGTTCTTC. It encodes CASSLQAGLTYNEQFF. This rearrangement joins TRBV5-1 to TRBJ2-1; 7 bases align to TRBD2. After removal of 4 bases from V and 2 bases from J, the junction contained 9 bases not matched to a gene. The V gene's germline CDR1 is SGHRS and CDR2 YFSETQ. CDR3 length: 16 residues.